This record concerns one T cell receptor beta chain sequence. Its antigen is not identified. Vbeta (60) and Jbeta (13) primers were used in the PCR. Measured with immunoSEQ multiplex PCR; TCRdb has only the in-frame clones, and not every one. This sample has around 94,000 clones, with approximately 84% found just once. V gave up 6 bases and J gave up 5 bases, with 16 bases separating them. Per the germline V gene, CDR1 is MNHEY and CDR2 is SMNVEV (reference sequence). The CDR3 sequence is 14 residues long. This specimen belongs to a study of cytomegalovirus exposure and HLA in healthy donors. Study-wide findings and caveats: According to an earlier analysis, most TCR beta V segments yielded productive rearrangements about 87% or about 30% of the time. 164 TCR beta chains were listed as cytomegalovirus-associated. Researchers reported from a later analysis that most CMV-associated TCR beta chains appeared HLA-restricted. Researchers left out some V segments, among them TRBV6-2 and TRBV6-3, as indistinguishable.

The sample consisted of PBMCs. This TCR derives from a man aged 18 to 30 in good health and CMV-seronegative. The gene calls are TRBV27 and TRBJ1-1; D is perhaps TRBD1 (6 bases). CDR3 sequence (DNA): TGTGCCAGCAGACGGGGAGGGGGATGGACTGAAGCTTTCTTT. It codes for CASRRGGGWTEAFF.